These 18 T cell receptor beta chains originate from one sample sequenced in a study of T cell responses to AZD1222 COVID-19 vaccine. The data were produced by immunoSEQ multiplex PCR, yet TCRdb's version contains in-frame clones alone and is incomplete. This sample has 140,000 to 150,000 clones, with roughly nine tenths found just once. Sample: peripheral blood, taken 28 days after the second AZD1222 dose. The receptor set was obtained from an adult who received the AZD1222 COVID-19 vaccine.

This sequence joins TRBV15 and TRBJ1-5; D call uncertain. CDR3 length: 13 amino acids. CDR1 and CDR2 from the germline V gene are LNHNV and YYDKDF (reference sequence). V lost 5 bases and J lost 3, with 8 bases in between. CDR3 sequence reads: CATSPAHNQPQHF. The CDR3 DNA follows: TGTGCCACCAGCCCAGCCCACAATCAGCCCCAGCATTTT.

The chain carries TRBV7-3 and TRBJ2-1, with 13 nucleotides matching TRBD2. The germline V gene encodes CDR1 SGHTA and CDR2 FQGTGA. The CDR3 covers 15 residues. Trimming removed 5 bases from V and 6 bases from J; junction bases left unmatched: 4. The CDR3 DNA is TGTGCCAGCAGCCGGACTAGCGGGAGTATCAATGAGCAGTTCTTC. It specifies CASSRTSGSINEQFF. Full variable domain (remainder filled in from reference TRBV7-3 and TRBJ2-1): GAGVSQTPSNKVTEKGKYVELRCDPISGHTALYWYRQSLGQGPEFLIYFQGTGAADDSGLPNDRFFAVRPEGSVSTLKIQRTERGDSAVYLCASSRTSGSINEQFFGPGTRLTVL.

In this sample, this clone turned up a few times. The V and J genes are TRBV3-1 (or the pseudogene TRBV3-2) and TRBJ1-2; D remains ambiguous. The CDR3 runs to 14 residues. Germline values: CDR1 LGHDT, CDR2 YNNKEL (reference sequence). V was clipped by 4 bases and J by 1 base, with 10 bases between them. The CDR3 loop reads CASSLGVNNYGYTF. The CDR3 DNA reads as TGTGCCAGCAGCCTGGGTGTCAATAACTATGGCTACACCTTC.

There are a few counts of this clone. V gene TRBV5-5 combines with J gene TRBJ1-6; no clear D. The CDR3 length is 13 residues. The V end lost 5 bases, the J end lost 12 bases, and 15 bases lay between the germline ends. Germline values: CDR1 SGHKS, CDR2 YYEKEE (reference sequence). Written as DNA, the CDR3 is TGTGCCAGCAGTCCCGGCGTCTCGGGACCCCTCCACTTT. Translation gives CASSPGVSGPLHF.

The genes are TRBV10-3 and TRBJ1-6; D remains ambiguous. Trimming removed 0 bases at V and 9 bases at J, with 9 bases between. Germline V gives CDR1 ENHRY, CDR2 SYGVKD. The CDR3 extends over 14 amino acids. The CDR3 DNA is TGTGCCATCAGTGAGTCGTCCCGGACTTCACCCCTCCACTTT. It translates to CAISESSRTSPLHF.

The V and J genes are TRBV7-7 and TRBJ2-1, with TRBD2 as a possible D gene (5 bases). Trimming took 5 bases from V and 5 from J, leaving 16 bases between them. The germline gives CDR1 SSHAT, CDR2 FNYEAQ (reference sequence). The CDR3 runs 15 residues. The CDR3 region is CASSVDSRPHNEQFF. CDR3 DNA: TGTGCCAGCAGCGTGGACTCCCGGCCCCACAATGAGCAGTTCTTC.

The V and J genes are TRBV5-4 and TRBJ2-7; 7 bases fit TRBD1. Germline V gene sequence: CDR1 SGHNT, CDR2 YYREEE (reference sequence). The CDR3 sequence is 15 residues long. After removal of 2 bases from V and 4 bases from J, the junction contained 9 bases not matched to a gene. The CDR3 DNA follows: TGTGCCAGCAGCTTTGCGACAGGGTTTTCGTACGAGCAGTACTTC. Its protein product is CASSFATGFSYEQYF.

The chain uses TRBV6-5 and TRBJ1-5; TRBD1 aligns across 7 bases. This CDR3 region has 15 residues. Trimming removed 5 bases from V and 9 bases from J; junction bases left unmatched: 13. Germline V gives CDR1 MNHEY, CDR2 SVGAGI. CDR3 nucleotide sequence: TGTGCCAGCAGTCCACAGGACAGGAGTGGGTTGCCCCAGCATTTT. The encoded protein is CASSPQDRSGLPQHF.

This chain uses TRBV5-6 with TRBJ2-1; D gene ambiguous. The germline V gene has CDR1 SGHDT and CDR2 YYEEEE. CDR3 length equals 12 residues. V dropped 10 bases and J dropped 7 bases, with 15 bases sitting between them. CDR3 nucleotides: TGTGCCGGATCTCAAGGACGTAATGAGCAGTTCTTC. This codes for CAGSQGRNEQFF.

V gene TRBV5-6 combines with J gene TRBJ2-1; TRBD2 matches 10 bases. CDR1 is SGHDT, CDR2 YYEEEE, per germline. The V segment lost 1 base and the J segment 7 bases; nucleotides outside the gene matches: 14. CDR3 length: 18 amino acids. The CDR3: CASSLIFLLAGEENEQFF. The CDR3, as DNA: TGTGCCAGCAGCTTGATATTCCTGCTAGCGGGAGAAGAAAATGAGCAGTTCTTC.

The V and J genes are TRBV30 and TRBJ1-2; the match to TRBD1 covers 7 bases. The CDR3 consists of 14 residues. Looked up from germline, CDR1 is GTSNPN and CDR2 is SVGIG (reference sequence). V trimming: 3 bases; J trimming: 8 bases; junction bases outside the gene matches: 12. CDR3 nucleotide sequence: TGTGCCTGGAGCCAACAAGGGGGCAGGACAGGCTACACCTTC. The encoded protein is CAWSQQGGRTGYTF.

The chain uses TRBV5-1 and TRBJ2-7; TRBD1 might be the D (5 bases). Trimming removed 0 bases at V and 3 bases at J, with 10 bases between. The CDR3 has 14 amino acids. Germline CDR1 reads SGHRS; CDR2 reads YFSETQ. The CDR3 nucleotides are TGCGCCAGCAGCTTGGGACAGAACGTCTACGAGCAGTACTTC. Residues: CASSLGQNVYEQYF.

This chain uses TRBV5-6 with TRBJ1-1; no reliable D call. Germline V lookup: CDR1 SGHDT, CDR2 YYEEEE. The CDR3 is 14 amino acids. Deletions cut 0 bases from V and 4 bases from J, with 10 bases between. This chain's CDR3 is CASSLEWVATEAFF. In DNA form, the CDR3 reads TGTGCCAGCAGCTTGGAATGGGTAGCCACTGAAGCTTTCTTT.

The gene calls are TRBV7-9 and TRBJ2-2, with D uncertain. The CDR3 consists of 16 residues. V lost 7 bases and J 0 bases, leaving 15 bases between the germline ends. The germline gives CDR1 SEHNR, CDR2 FQNEAQ (reference sequence). CDR3 loop: CASNPGGRSNTGELFF. CDR3 sequence (DNA): TGTGCCAGCAACCCTGGCGGAAGGTCGAACACCGGGGAGCTGTTTTTT.

The chain has TRBV6-5 and TRBJ1-1, with D perhaps matching TRBD1 (6 bases). Germline V CDR1 and CDR2: MNHEY, SVGAGI. V dropped 6 bases and J dropped 4 bases, with 15 bases sitting between them. The CDR3 length is 14 residues. The CDR3: CASSLNGGLTEAFF. As DNA, the CDR3 is TGTGCCAGCAGCCTCAATGGGGGGCTCACTGAAGCTTTCTTT.

This rearrangement joins TRBV4-1 to TRBJ2-1; the match to TRBD2 covers 9 bases. V dropped 8 bases and J dropped 3; count of bases not matched to a gene: 11. Looked up from germline, CDR1 is MGHRA and CDR2 is YSYEKL. This CDR3 contains 16 residues. This chain's CDR3 is CASRAISGRHYNEQFF. In DNA, the CDR3 is TGCGCCAGCCGAGCGATAAGCGGGAGGCACTACAATGAGCAGTTCTTC.

The chain joins TRBV6-2 or TRBV6-3 to TRBJ1-1; D remains unclear. The germline V gene encodes CDR1 MNHEY and CDR2 SVGEGT. The CDR3 covers 15 residues. Trimming removed 2 bases at V and 0 bases at J, with 10 bases between. The CDR3: CASSYRVGLNTEAFF. CDR3 nucleotide sequence: TGTGCCAGCAGTTACAGAGTGGGGTTGAACACTGAAGCTTTCTTT.

The genes are TRBV6-4 and TRBJ1-1; TRBD1 might be the D (5 bases). Germline V lookup: CDR1 MRHNA, CDR2 SNTAGT. Trimming cost V 4 bases and J 1 base, with 7 bases left between them. The CDR3 is made up of 13 amino acids. The CDR3: CASSAGPNTEAFF. The CDR3 DNA reads as TGTGCCAGCAGTGCGGGGCCGAACACTGAAGCTTTCTTT.